A selection of T cell receptor beta chains follows, all from one sample in a study of shared clonotypes between healthy human individuals. Clones were sequenced by immunoSEQ multiplex PCR, and TCRdb holds only the in-frame ones, with some missing. Seen here are about 230,000 clones, over 60% observed once, and the top ten hold around 10%. The sample was memory CD4+ T cells sorted from blood. Receptor source: a man aged 25-45 years in good health. Both conserved end residues are part of each CDR3. A D gene is named only where the DNA matches it firmly. Size values are once, few and many counts, or a class for expanded clones, and some rows have none.

V gene	clone size	D gene	J gene	CDR3 protein	CDR3 DNA
TRBV7-3	-	-	TRBJ2-6	CASSTGPSGANVLTF	TGTGCCAGCAGCACAGGGCCTTCTGGGGCCAACGTCCTGACTTTC
TRBV4-3	-	-	TRBJ1-1	CASSQDSRGTEAFF	TGCGCCAGCAGCCAAGATTCGAGAGGCACTGAAGCTTTCTTT
TRBV11-1	-	-	TRBJ1-1	CASSARGEWDTEAFF	TGTGCCAGCAGCGCACGGGGGGAATGGGACACTGAAGCTTTCTTT
TRBV28	-	-	TRBJ1-5	CASSLQGRSRNQPQHF	TGTGCCAGCAGTCTTCAGGGAAGGTCTCGCAATCAGCCCCAGCATTTT
TRBV28	-	TRBD1	TRBJ2-1	CASILDRGIDEQFF	TGTGCCAGCATCCTAGACAGGGGGATCGATGAGCAGTTCTTC
TRBV5-4	-	-	TRBJ1-4	CASSNGGRFGEKLFF	TGTGCCAGCAGCAACGGAGGGCGGTTTGGGGAAAAACTGTTTTTT
TRBV21-1	once	-	TRBJ2-1	CASSKTVSWSDEQFF	TGTGCCAGCAGCAAAACGGTCTCGTGGTCCGATGAGCAGTTCTTC
TRBV10-3	-	-	TRBJ2-1	CAISVEPTDNEQFF	TGTGCCATCAGCGTGGAACCTACCGACAATGAGCAGTTCTTC
TRBV6-1	-	TRBD2	TRBJ2-5	CASGGRGVETQYF	TGTGCCAGCGGGGGACGGGGGGTAGAGACCCAGTACTTC
TRBV6-6	-	-	TRBJ2-6	CASSYGLGGANVLTF	TGTGCCAGCAGTTACGGTTTGGGGGGGGCCAACGTCCTGACTTTC
TRBV9	-	-	TRBJ1-1	CASSQPPFGPEAFF	TGTGCCAGCAGTCAACCCCCGTTCGGTCCCGAAGCTTTCTTT
TRBV6-5	-	-	TRBJ1-5	CASTPVLNSNQPQHF	TGTGCCAGCACTCCCGTACTGAACAGCAATCAGCCCCAGCATTTT
TRBV2	few	TRBD1	TRBJ1-5	CASREKTGYGYSNQPQHF	TGTGCCAGCAGGGAAAAGACAGGGTATGGATATAGCAATCAGCCCCAGCATTTT
TRBV29-1	-	-	TRBJ2-4	CSVEMAGRYIQYF	TGCAGCGTTGAAATGGCAGGGAGGTACATTCAGTACTTC
TRBV6-1	-	-	TRBJ1-2	CASSEPRRVDYGYTF	TGTGCCAGCAGTGAACCTCGGCGGGTGGATTATGGCTACACCTTC
TRBV29-1	-	-	TRBJ2-5	CSLSDTKELETQYF	TGCAGTCTCTCGGACACCAAGGAACTAGAGACCCAGTACTTC
TRBV27	once	-	TRBJ2-1	CASRNTQLAFSYNEQFF	TGTGCCAGCCGGAATACCCAGCTAGCATTCTCCTACAATGAGCAGTTCTTC
TRBV25-1	-	-	TRBJ1-1	CASSNQRGLMNTEAFF	TGTGCCAGCAGTAACCAGCGCGGACTAATGAACACTGAAGCTTTCTTT
TRBV19	-	TRBD1	TRBJ2-3	CASSTSRIGQGWSDTQYF	TGTGCCAGTAGTACCTCCCGAATTGGACAGGGATGGTCAGATACGCAGTATTTT
TRBV7-3	many	-	TRBJ2-1	CASSLTGGLEEQFF	TGTGCCAGCAGCTTAACCGGGGGGCTGGAGGAGCAGTTCTTC
TRBV15	-	-	TRBJ2-1	CATSRGDLFRQNNEQFF	TGTGCCACCAGCAGGGGGGACTTGTTTCGACAGAACAATGAGCAGTTCTTC
TRBV18	few	-	TRBJ1-1	CASSRDAFSEAFF	TGTGCCAGCTCACGGGACGCCTTTTCTGAAGCTTTCTTT
TRBV5-4	-	-	TRBJ2-1	CASSIQLAGFYNEQFF	TGTGCCAGCAGCATCCAACTAGCCGGCTTCTACAATGAGCAGTTCTTC
TRBV2	-	TRBD1	TRBJ2-7	CASRGTGGRYEQYF	TGTGCCAGCAGGGGGACAGGGGGGAGATACGAGCAGTACTTC